There are many counts of the clone carrying this T cell receptor beta chain. Its antigen remains unknown. This CDR3 contains 12 residues. CDR1 DFQATT and CDR2 SNEGSKA come from the germline V gene (reference sequence). V lost 4 bases and J 1 base, leaving 7 bases between the germline ends. This sample is drawn from a study of T-cell reconstitution after alpha-beta-depleted transplantation in children. Findings and limits, study-wide: In patients about two months after transplant, alpha-beta T cells reportedly arose from several hundred expanded graft clones. At one year after transplant, newly produced T cells mostly accounted for T-cell counts and diversity. Recipient T cells and thymic progenitors that survived were the source of the high TCRbeta diversity seen at day 60 in some patients.

Preparation of the TCRbeta library was carried out with unique molecular identifiers. TCRdb re-called the PCR reads through MiXCR, storing one row per CDR3 protein. The sample lists fewer than 350,000 distinct CDR3 sequences; over 7.5% were seen once. Sequences were derived from peripheral blood, sampled 360 days after TCRalphabeta/CD19-depleted stem cell transplant. The sequence was obtained from a female patient aged 2 to 10 who had a stem cell transplant for Fanconi anemia, so the T cells may come from the graft donor. This sequence joins TRBV20-1 and TRBJ2-5; the D gene is possibly TRBD2 (5 bases). The CDR3 loop reads CSAIRGQETQYF. CDR3 nucleotides: TGCAGTGCTATTCGGGGCCAAGAGACCCAGTACTTC.